A selection of T cell receptor beta chains follows, all from one sample in a study of blood T cell repertoires in COVID-19. Libraries were prepared by immunoSEQ multiplex PCR; TCRdb keeps only in-frame clonotypes and omits some of them. The repertoire holds 20,000 to 30,000 clones, with around 92% as singletons. Material for sequencing was peripheral blood. The source is a man in his 70s with active COVID-19. Each CDR3 is given without its conserved first and last residue. Fields, in order: J gene, CDR3 length, V gene, CDR3 protein.

>TRBJ2-1|13|TRBV19
ASSIAPGFLSGTI
>TRBJ2-5|13|TRBV7-2
ASSNSGTAGGSQY
>TRBJ2-2|14|TRBV5-1
ASSPRAGANTGELF
>TRBJ2-5|16|TRBV11-2
ASSLDLRPTPGRETQY
>TRBJ1-4|13|TRBV18
ASSPPSGWGEKLF
>TRBJ1-1|13|TRBV11-3
ASSSRTGENTEAF
>TRBJ2-2|11|TRBV7-2
ASQIGGTGELF
>TRBJ1-1|10|TRBV18
ASSPRQGEAF
>TRBJ2-5|12|TRBV7-9
ASMGLAGPRGQY
>TRBJ1-4|15|TRBV5-5
ASSLRDRGITNEKLF
>TRBJ1-5|12|TRBV10-3
AISLQGSNQPQH
>TRBJ2-2|12|TRBV5-1
ATRDRWNTGELF
>TRBJ1-2|11|TRBV6-5
ASSLTGDYGYT
>TRBJ1-4|12|TRBV30
AWSGQRPNEKLF
>TRBJ2-1|14|TRBV4-2
ASTTGTGGAWGEQF
>TRBJ2-3|12|TRBV5-1
ASSVSGSTDTQY
>TRBJ2-5|12|TRBV7-2
ASSSSRAWETQY
>TRBJ2-3|14|TRBV7-2
ASSLSGGSRTDTQY
>TRBJ2-7|11|TRBV30
AWSEGHPYEQY
>TRBJ2-7|12|TRBV18
ASSLQGALGEQY
>TRBJ2-7|14|TRBV28
ASSPSTPPGPFRQY
>TRBJ2-7|11|TRBV7-9
ASSLALGYEQY
>TRBJ2-7|13|TRBV7-2
ASSKRTSGSYEQY
>TRBJ2-3|11|TRBV18
ASSPQGGDTQY